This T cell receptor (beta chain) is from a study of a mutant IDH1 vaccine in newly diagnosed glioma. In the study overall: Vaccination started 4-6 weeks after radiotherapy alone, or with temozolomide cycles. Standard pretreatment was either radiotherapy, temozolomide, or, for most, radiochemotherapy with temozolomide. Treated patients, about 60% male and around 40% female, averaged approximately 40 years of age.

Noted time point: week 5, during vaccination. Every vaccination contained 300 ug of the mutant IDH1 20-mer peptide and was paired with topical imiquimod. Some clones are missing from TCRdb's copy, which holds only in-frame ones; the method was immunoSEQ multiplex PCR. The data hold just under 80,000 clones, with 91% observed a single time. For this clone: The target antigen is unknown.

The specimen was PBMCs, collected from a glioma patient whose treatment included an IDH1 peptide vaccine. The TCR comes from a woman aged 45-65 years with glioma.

The chain's CDR3 is CASSLSALAGSEQFF. The CDR3 DNA follows: TGTGCCAGCAGCTTATCAGCGCTAGCGGGATCTGAGCAGTTCTTC. This sequence joins TRBV7-2 and TRBJ2-1; 9 positions match TRBD2. V was pared by 2 bases and J by 9 bases, with 8 bases of the junction left unmatched. CDR1 and CDR2 (germline): SGHTA, FQGNSA. The CDR3 sequence is 15 residues long.